These 21 T cell receptor beta chains originate from one sample sequenced in a study of identifying expanded T cells in peripheral blood. Some clones are missing from TCRdb's copy, which holds only in-frame ones; the method was immunoSEQ multiplex PCR. In the table there are about 110,000 clones, roughly nine tenths of which are singletons. Sequenced material: blood. The receptors shown here come from a person aged 18 to 70 in good health.

The CDR3 loop reads CASSDRDRGSSYYEQYF. CDR3 nucleotides: TGTGCCAGCAGTGACCGGGACAGGGGATCGTCCTACTACGAGCAGTACTTC. This chain links TRBV6-1 with TRBJ2-7; 10 bases are a match to TRBD1. Germline values: CDR1 MNHNS, CDR2 SASEGT. The CDR3 loop spans 17 amino acids. V shed 3 bases, J shed 3 bases, and the junction held 11 bases outside the gene matches.

V gene TRBV27 combines with J gene TRBJ1-6; no firm D call. Germline V gene data show CDR1 as MNHEY and CDR2 as SMNVEV (reference sequence). The CDR3 length is 17 residues. V was clipped by 5 bases and J by 5 bases, with 19 bases between them. The CDR3 is CASSPSRAPFNNSPLHF. CDR3 DNA: TGTGCCAGCAGTCCGAGCCGGGCTCCCTTTAATAATTCACCCCTCCACTTT.

This clone showed up just once. Other DNA sequences in the sample encode the same CDR3. V gene TRBV18 combines with J gene TRBJ1-6; D gene uncertain. V was cut by 0 bases and J by 6 bases, with 0 bases left in between. Germline V gives CDR1 KGHSH, CDR2 LQKENI. This CDR3 spans 12 amino acids. The CDR3 protein is CASSPPNSPLHF. Here the CDR3 DNA reads TGTGCCAGCTCACCACCTAATTCACCCCTCCACTTT. Looking up the rest from reference TRBV18 and TRBJ1-6 gives the full variable domain: NAGVMQNPRHLVRRRGQEARLRCSPMKGHSHVYWYRQLPEEGLKFMVYLQKENIIDESGMPKERFSAEFPKEGPSILRIQQVVRGDSAAYFCASSPPNSPLHFGNGTRLTVT.

The chain employs TRBV11-3 and TRBJ2-7, with TRBD1 matching 10 bases. Germline CDR1 SGHNT, CDR2 YENEEA. The CDR3 runs to 14 residues. V trimming: 1 base; J trimming: 4 bases; junction bases outside the gene matches: 1. CDR3 in DNA: TGTGCCAGCAGCTTAGCGGGACAGGGGTACGAGCAGTACTTC. It specifies CASSLAGQGYEQYF.

The J gene is TRBJ1-4, the V gene TRBV5-8; the D gene is possibly TRBD1 (5 bases). V lost 4 bases, J lost 4 bases, and 11 bases lay in between. The CDR3 loop spans 14 amino acids. The germline CDR1 and CDR2 sequences are SGHTS and YDEGEE. The CDR3 is CASSPMGGNEKLFF. The CDR3 region has the DNA TGTGCCAGCAGCCCGATGGGGGGTAATGAAAAACTGTTTTTT.

The chain recombines TRBV11-3 with TRBJ2-1; the match to TRBD2 covers 9 bases. J lost 7 bases, V lost 5 bases, and 15 bases had no gene match. In germline, CDR1 is SGHNT, CDR2 YENEEA. The CDR3 spans 17 residues. This CDR3 is CASSPLSGRGLMNEQFF. The CDR3 DNA follows: TGTGCCAGCAGCCCCCTTAGCGGGAGAGGTCTTATGAATGAGCAGTTCTTC.

The CDR3 protein is CATEGLANVLTF. The CDR3 DNA reads as TGTGCCACCGAGGGTTTAGCCAACGTCCTGACTTTC. V and J are TRBV25-1 and TRBJ2-6, with D tentatively TRBD2 (5 bases). Trimming cost V 10 bases and J 7 bases, with 11 bases left between them. The germline V gene has CDR1 MGHDK and CDR2 SYGVNS. The CDR3 totals 12 residues.

This chain joins TRBV21-1 and TRBJ1-4. TRBV21-1 is deemed a pseudogene. CDR3 length: 14 amino acids. CDR3 in DNA: TGTGCCAGCAGCAAAGTCAGCAGAGATGAAAAACTGTTTTTT. The encoded protein is CASSKVSRDEKLFF.

The V gene is TRBV5-1, the J gene TRBJ2-3, with unresolved D. CDR1 is SGHRS, CDR2 YFSETQ, per germline. V lost 6 bases, J lost 2 bases, and 16 bases lay in between. This CDR3 is 15 amino acids long. In DNA form, the CDR3 reads TGCGCCAGCAACCTAATCGGAAGTGACACAGATACGCAGTATTTT. Amino acid sequence: CASNLIGSDTDTQYF. The full variable domain, with the rest looked up from reference TRBV5-1 and TRBJ2-3, is KAGVTQTPRYLIKTRGQQVTLSCSPISGHRSVSWYQQTPGQGLQFLFEYFSETQRNKGNFPGRFSGRQFSNSRSEMNVSTLELGDSALYLCASNLIGSDTDTQYFGPGTRLTVL.

The gene calls are TRBV5-1 and TRBJ2-1; possible D gene TRBD1, 5 bases. CDR1 is SGHRS, CDR2 YFSETQ, per germline. Trimming stripped 1 base from V and 3 bases from J, with 8 bases between. The CDR3 loop spans 14 amino acids. The CDR3 sequence is CASSLQGGYNEQFF. The CDR3 bases are TGCGCCAGCAGCTTGCAGGGTGGCTACAATGAGCAGTTCTTC.

CDR3 DNA: TGCGCCAGCAGCTTGACTTACGACAGAAGGGACGAAAAACTGTTTTTT. It codes for CASSLTYDRRDEKLFF. The gene calls are TRBV5-1 and TRBJ1-4, with a weak D call TRBD1 (5 bases). Germline V CDR1 and CDR2: SGHRS, YFSETQ. V was trimmed by 1 base and J by 8 bases, leaving 18 bases between them. This CDR3 has 16 amino acids. Full variable domain (remainder filled in from reference TRBV5-1 and TRBJ1-4): KAGVTQTPRYLIKTRGQQVTLSCSPISGHRSVSWYQQTPGQGLQFLFEYFSETQRNKGNFPGRFSGRQFSNSRSEMNVSTLELGDSALYLCASSLTYDRRDEKLFFGSGTQLSVL.

This chain joins TRBV4-1 and TRBJ2-2; 7 positions match TRBD2. The ends lost 0 bases at V and 5 bases at J; junction bases unmatched: 6. Germline V gene sequence: CDR1 MGHRA, CDR2 YSYEKL. The CDR3 runs 16 residues. CDR3 DNA sequence: TGCGCCAGCAGCCAAGATTGGGGGGGAGGGACCGGGGAGCTGTTTTTT. This sequence encodes CASSQDWGGGTGELFF.

This rearrangement joins TRBV5-4 to TRBJ2-7, with TRBD2 matching over 7 bases. Germline CDR1 and CDR2: SGHNT and YYREEE (reference sequence). Trimming cost V 4 bases and J 4 bases; bases outside gene matches: 2. This CDR3 region has 12 residues. The CDR3 coding sequence is TGTGCCAGCAGCGGGGGGGGATACGAGCAGTACTTC. Amino acids: CASSGGGYEQYF.

The rearrangement uses TRBV5-1 and TRBJ2-5; TRBD2 aligns across 11 bases. CDR1 SGHRS and CDR2 YFSETQ come from the germline V gene. After removal of 4 bases from V and 5 bases from J, the junction contained 16 bases not matched to a gene. The CDR3 consists of 18 residues. CDR3 in amino acids: CASSRVNPQTSGAETQYF. CDR3 DNA: TGCGCCAGCAGCCGGGTGAACCCTCAGACTAGCGGGGCGGAGACCCAGTACTTC.

CDR3 coding DNA: TGCGCCAGCAGCCAAGATCGCCTAGGGGGGGCCGGAAACACCATATATTTT. Translated: CASSQDRLGGAGNTIYF. The chain employs TRBV4-1 and TRBJ1-3; perhaps TRBD1 as D (6 bases). The ends were cut back, 0 bases at V and 4 bases at J, with 16 bases in the middle. Germline values: CDR1 MGHRA, CDR2 YSYEKL. The CDR3 spans 17 residues.

This chain uses TRBV5-1 with TRBJ2-7, with 7 bases fitting TRBD2. V lost 0 bases to trimming and J lost 6 bases; unmatched junction nucleotides: 6. Per the germline V gene, CDR1 is SGHRS and CDR2 is YFSETQ. CDR3 length: 14 residues. CDR3 sequence: CASSLGAGAAEQYF. The CDR3 region has the DNA TGCGCCAGCAGCTTGGGCGCGGGAGCAGCCGAGCAGTACTTC.

The chain combines TRBV21-1 with TRBJ2-5; TRBD2 is the table's D call, not checked against the DNA. Judging by the DNA end, TRBJ2-7 fits better; the J call may be wrong. TRBV21-1 is an annotated pseudogene. This CDR3 contains 14 residues. As DNA, the CDR3 is TGTGCCAGCAGCAAAGCCCGAGTCTCCTACGAGCAGTACTTC. Translating gives CASSKARVSYEQYF.

The CDR3 bases are TGTGCCAGCAGTGAGGAGCGGAGGAACACCGGGGAGCTGTTTTTT. This gives the protein CASSEERRNTGELFF. This chain uses TRBV25-1 with TRBJ2-2; D may be TRBD2 (5 bases). V lost 3 bases, J lost 1 base, and 9 bases lay in between. This CDR3 contains 15 residues. CDR1 is MGHDK and CDR2 is SYGVNS in the germline V gene.

The chain couples TRBV5-1 to TRBJ2-5; 7 bases align to TRBD1. Trimming cost V 2 bases and J 7 bases; bases outside gene matches: 8. The V gene's germline CDR1 is SGHRS and CDR2 YFSETQ. The CDR3 is 14 residues long. DNA of the CDR3: TGCGCCAGCAGCTTCGACAGGGTGATGGGGACCCAGTACTTC. Amino acid sequence: CASSFDRVMGTQYF.

This chain links TRBV19 with TRBJ2-5; no reliable D call. Trimming took 1 base from V and 1 from J, leaving 13 bases between them. CDR1 and CDR2 from the germline V gene are LNHDA and SQIVND (reference sequence). The CDR3 covers 16 residues. Here the CDR3 reads CASSIAQTPTQETQYF. The CDR3 DNA sequence: TGTGCCAGTAGTATAGCGCAGACTCCAACCCAAGAGACCCAGTACTTC. Together with reference TRBV19 and TRBJ2-5, the CDR3 gives the full variable domain: DGGITQSPKYLFRKEGQNVTLSCEQNLNHDAMYWYRQDPGQGLRLIYYSQIVNDFQKGDIAEGYSVSREKKESFPLTVTSAQKNPTAFYLCASSIAQTPTQETQYFGPGTRLLVL.

The chain has TRBV6-6 and TRBJ2-2; D is unclear. Germline CDR1 reads MNHNY; CDR2 reads SVGAGI (reference sequence). V shed 6 bases and J shed 2 bases, with 10 bases lying between them. This CDR3 region has 14 residues. The DNA for the CDR3 is TGTGCCAGCAGGCTTACCGTAAACACCGGGGAGCTGTTTTTT. Translated, it gives CASRLTVNTGELFF.